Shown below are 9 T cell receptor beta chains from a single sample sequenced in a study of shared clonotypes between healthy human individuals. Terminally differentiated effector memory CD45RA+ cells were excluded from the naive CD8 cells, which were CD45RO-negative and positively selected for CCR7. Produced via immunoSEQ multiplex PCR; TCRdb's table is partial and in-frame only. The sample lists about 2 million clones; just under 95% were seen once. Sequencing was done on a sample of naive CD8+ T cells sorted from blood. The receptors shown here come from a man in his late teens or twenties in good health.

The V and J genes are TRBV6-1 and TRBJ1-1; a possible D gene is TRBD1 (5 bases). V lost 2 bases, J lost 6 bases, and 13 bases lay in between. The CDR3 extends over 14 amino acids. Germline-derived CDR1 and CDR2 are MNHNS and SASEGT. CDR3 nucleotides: TGTGCCAGCAGTGAACTCGGGTGGGGGGCTGAAGCTTTCTTT. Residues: CASSELGWGAEAFF.

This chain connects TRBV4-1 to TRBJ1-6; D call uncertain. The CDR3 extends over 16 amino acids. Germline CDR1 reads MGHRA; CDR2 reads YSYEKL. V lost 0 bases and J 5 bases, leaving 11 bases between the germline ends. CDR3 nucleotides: TGCGCCAGCAGCCAAGACAGCCCCCCTGATAATTCACCCCTCCACTTT. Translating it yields CASSQDSPPDNSPLHF.

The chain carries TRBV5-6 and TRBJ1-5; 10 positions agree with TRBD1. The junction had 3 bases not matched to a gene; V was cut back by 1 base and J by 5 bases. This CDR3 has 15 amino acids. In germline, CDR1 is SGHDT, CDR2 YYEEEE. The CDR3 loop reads CASSLTGTGDQPQHF. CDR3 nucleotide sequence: TGTGCCAGCAGCTTGACCGGGACAGGGGATCAGCCCCAGCATTTT.

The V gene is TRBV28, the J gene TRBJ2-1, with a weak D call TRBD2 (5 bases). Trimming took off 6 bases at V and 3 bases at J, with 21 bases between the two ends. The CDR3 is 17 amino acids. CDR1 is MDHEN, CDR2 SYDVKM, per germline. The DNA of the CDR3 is TGTGCCAGCAGCCCCTTCCCGGCCCGAGACTACTACAATGAGCAGTTCTTC. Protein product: CASSPFPARDYYNEQFF.

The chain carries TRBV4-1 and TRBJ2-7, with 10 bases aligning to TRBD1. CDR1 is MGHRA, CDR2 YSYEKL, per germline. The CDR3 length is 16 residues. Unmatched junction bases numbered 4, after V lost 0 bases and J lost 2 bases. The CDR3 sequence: CASSQDLGQGAYEQYF. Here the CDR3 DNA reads TGCGCCAGCAGCCAAGATCTAGGACAGGGGGCCTACGAGCAGTACTTC.

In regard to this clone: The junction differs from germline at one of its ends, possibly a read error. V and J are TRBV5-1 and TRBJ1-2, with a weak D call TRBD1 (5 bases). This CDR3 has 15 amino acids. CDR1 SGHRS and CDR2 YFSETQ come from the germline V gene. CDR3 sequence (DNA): TGCGCCAGCAGAAAAGGCTCCGGGGCGGGCTATGGCTACACTTTC. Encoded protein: CASRKGSGAGYGYTF.

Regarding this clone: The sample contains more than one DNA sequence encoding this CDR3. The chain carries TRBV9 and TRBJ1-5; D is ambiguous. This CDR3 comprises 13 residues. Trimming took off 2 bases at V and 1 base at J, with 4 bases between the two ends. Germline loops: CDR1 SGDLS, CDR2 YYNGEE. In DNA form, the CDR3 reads TGTGCCAGCAGCGTTTACAGCAATCAGCCCCAGCATTTT. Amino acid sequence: CASSVYSNQPQHF. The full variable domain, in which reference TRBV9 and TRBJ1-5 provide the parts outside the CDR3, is DSGVTQTPKHLITATGQRVTLRCSPRSGDLSVYWYQQSLDQGLQFLIQYYNGEERAKGNILERFSAQQFPDLHSELNLSSLELGDSALYFCASSVYSNQPQHFGDGTRLSIL.

CDR3 sequence (DNA): TGCGCCAGCAGTAGTGCAGGGGACGGATACGAGCAGTACTTC. This encodes CASSSAGDGYEQYF. The rearrangement joins TRBV10-2 to TRBJ2-7, with a possible D match to TRBD1 (6 bases). The CDR3 is 14 residues long. The germline CDR1 and CDR2 sequences are WSHSY and SAAADI. The V gene lost 5 bases and the J gene lost 4 bases, with 15 bases spanning the gap.

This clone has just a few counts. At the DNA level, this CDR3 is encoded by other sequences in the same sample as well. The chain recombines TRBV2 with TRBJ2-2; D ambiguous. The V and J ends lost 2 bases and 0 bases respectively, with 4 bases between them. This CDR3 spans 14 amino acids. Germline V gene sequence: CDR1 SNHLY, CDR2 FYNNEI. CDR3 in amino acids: CASSESPNTGELFF. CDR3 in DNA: TGTGCCAGCAGTGAATCACCGAACACCGGGGAGCTGTTTTTT.